The entry that follows covers one TCR beta chain sequence. Its specificity is not known. These data are taken from a study of blood T cells in healthy people across ages. Study-wide results and caveats: More naive CD4+ cells and higher diversity were found in long-lived than in aged donors.

Primers used in a second PCR of about 7 to 11 cycles were a sample-barcoded 5' primer and a J-beta primer mix. TCRdb analysed the 5' RACE reads with MiXCR anew, one entry per CDR3 protein. The sample shows about 1.4 million distinct CDR3 sequences, 45% to 70% of them seen only once. Input material: blood. The clonotype was recovered from a man younger than 35 in good health.

Here the CDR3 reads CASSFQASYEQYF. The CDR3, as DNA: TGTGCCAGCAGTTTCCAGGCTTCCTACGAGCAGTACTTC. The V call is TRBV27, the J call TRBJ2-7; D ambiguous. Germline-derived CDR1 and CDR2 are MNHEY and SMNVEV (reference sequence). The germline V and J ends were trimmed by 3 bases and 1 base, with 7 bases remaining between them. CDR3 length: 13 amino acids.